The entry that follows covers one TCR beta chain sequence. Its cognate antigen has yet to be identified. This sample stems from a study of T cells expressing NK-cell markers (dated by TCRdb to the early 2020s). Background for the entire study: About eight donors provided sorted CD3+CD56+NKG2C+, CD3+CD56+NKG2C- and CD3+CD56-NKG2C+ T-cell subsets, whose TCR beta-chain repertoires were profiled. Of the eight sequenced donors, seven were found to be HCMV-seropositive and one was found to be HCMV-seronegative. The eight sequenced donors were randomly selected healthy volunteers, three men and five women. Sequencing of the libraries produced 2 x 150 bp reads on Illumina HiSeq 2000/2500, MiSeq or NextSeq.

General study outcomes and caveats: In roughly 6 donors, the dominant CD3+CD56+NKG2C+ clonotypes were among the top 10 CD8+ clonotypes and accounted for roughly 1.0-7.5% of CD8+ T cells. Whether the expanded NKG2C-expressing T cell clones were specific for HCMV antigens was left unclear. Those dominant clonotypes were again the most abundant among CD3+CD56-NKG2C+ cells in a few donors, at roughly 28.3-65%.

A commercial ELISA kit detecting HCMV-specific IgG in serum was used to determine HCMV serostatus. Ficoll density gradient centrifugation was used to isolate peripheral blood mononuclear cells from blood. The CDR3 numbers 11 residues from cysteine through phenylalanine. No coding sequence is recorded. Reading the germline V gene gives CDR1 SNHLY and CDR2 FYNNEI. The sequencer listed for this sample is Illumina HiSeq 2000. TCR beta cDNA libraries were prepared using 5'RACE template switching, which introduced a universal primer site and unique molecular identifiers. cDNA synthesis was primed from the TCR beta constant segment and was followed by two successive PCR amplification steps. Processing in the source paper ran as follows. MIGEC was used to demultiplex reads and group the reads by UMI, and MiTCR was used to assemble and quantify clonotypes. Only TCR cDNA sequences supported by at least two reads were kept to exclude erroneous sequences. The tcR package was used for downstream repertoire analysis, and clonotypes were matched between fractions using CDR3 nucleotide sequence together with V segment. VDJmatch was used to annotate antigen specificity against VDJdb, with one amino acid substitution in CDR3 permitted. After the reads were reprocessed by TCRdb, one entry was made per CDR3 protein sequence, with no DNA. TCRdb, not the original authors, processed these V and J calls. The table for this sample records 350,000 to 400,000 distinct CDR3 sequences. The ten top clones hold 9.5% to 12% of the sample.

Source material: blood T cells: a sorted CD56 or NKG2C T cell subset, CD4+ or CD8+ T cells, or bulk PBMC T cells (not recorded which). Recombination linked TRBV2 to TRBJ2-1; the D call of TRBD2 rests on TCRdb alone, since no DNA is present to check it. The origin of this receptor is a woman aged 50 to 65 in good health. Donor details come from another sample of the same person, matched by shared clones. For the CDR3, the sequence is CASSGDYEQFF.